The following is a T cell receptor (beta chain) sequence with its context. Authors' methods: Reference gene primer amplification in the assay estimated nucleated cell counts. Profiling relied on immunoSEQ multiplex PCR, and the TCRdb table lists in-frame clones only, not all of them. V and J calls and clone size are those listed in that table; D and trimming were worked out from the DNA. The data hold approximately 270,000 clones, with roughly 89% observed a single time. Germline assignment: CDR1 SGHTA and CDR2 FQGTGA. V gave up 5 bases and J gave up 3 bases, with 12 bases separating them. The CDR3 runs 14 residues. These data come from a study of blood T cell repertoires in COVID-19. About the research overall: Specimens from acute and convalescent COVID-19 originated in the United States, Italy and Spain. T cells, B-cell-depleted T cells, or PBMCs provided the cDNA or gDNA that served as material.

The source of this sequence is a man in his fifties with acute or convalescent COVID-19. This chain connects TRBV7-3 to TRBJ2-3, with D perhaps matching TRBD1 (6 bases). Sample: peripheral blood. The CDR3, as DNA: TGTGCCAGCAGCACCGGGACATCTACAGATACGCAGTATTTT. Protein product: CASSTGTSTDTQYF.